The next 9 T cell receptor beta chains were all read from a single sample in a study of CD8 T cells in ankylosing spondylitis (dated by TCRdb to 2015 to 2018). The protocol used for the library was 5' RACE. The instrument given in TCRdb is Illumina HiSeq 2500. TCRdb trimmed public reads at Q25 via fastp, called clones via MiXCR and kept in-frame beta chains. Each record represents a unique CDR3 protein, reported with the most common genes and DNA among its rows. Here the sample has around 130,000 distinct CDR3 sequences; over 6.5% occur a single time. The ten largest clonotypes hold over 9% of the sample. Sequenced: blood, either unsorted or a sorted T cell fraction (not recorded which). The receptors were sampled from a male donor with ankylosing spondylitis or in good health (not recorded which).

This clonotype came up many times. CDR3: CASSLDSSQNIQYF. The CDR3 bases are TGTGCCAGCAGCTTGGACAGTTCCCAAAACATTCAGTACTTC. The chain combines TRBV5-6 with TRBJ2-4; D unclear. Germline V gives CDR1 SGHDT, CDR2 YYEEEE. There are 14 residues in the CDR3. Trimming removed 0 bases at V and 5 bases at J, with 9 bases between.

This chain uses TRBV13 with TRBJ2-7; 8 bases map to TRBD2. The CDR3 is 13 residues long. Germline CDR1 and CDR2: PRHDT and FYEKMQ (reference sequence). Germline trimming cut 5 bases from V and 6 bases from J; bases unmatched to any gene: 6. The CDR3 nucleotides are TGTGCCAGCAGCGTCGGACTAGCCTGCGAGCAGTACTTC. Its protein is CASSVGLACEQYF. The variable domain in full, with the rest retrieved from reference TRBV13 and TRBJ2-7, is AAGVIQSPRHLIKEKRETATLKCYPIPRHDTVYWYQQGPGQDPQFLISFYEKMQSDKGSIPDRFSAQQFSDYHSELNMSSLELGDSALYFCASSVGLACEQYFGPGTRLTVT.

In this sample, this clonotype turned up many times. The chain joins TRBV20-1 to TRBJ2-7; D unclear. From germline, CDR1 is DFQATT and CDR2 SNEGSKA (reference sequence). The CDR3 totals 14 residues. The V and J ends lost 0 bases and 1 base respectively, with 10 bases between them. CDR3 bases: TGCAGTGCTAGAGATTCTGGGCTATCCTACGAGCAGTACTTC. This translates into CSARDSGLSYEQYF.

This clonotype was observed a handful of times. The chain uses TRBV5-1 and TRBJ2-7, with D perhaps TRBD1 (6 bases). The CDR3 is 15 residues long. V lost 1 base and J lost 2, with 13 bases in between. The germline CDR1 and CDR2 sequences are SGHRS and YFSETQ. CDR3 sequence reads: CASSLLTGGPYEQYF. The CDR3 DNA follows: TGCGCCAGCAGCTTGTTGACAGGTGGACCCTACGAGCAGTACTTC.

This clonotype was seen ten or more times. This chain uses TRBV5-1 with TRBJ2-5, with 10 bases matching TRBD2. V lost 5 bases and J lost 1; bases outside the gene matches: 5. The CDR3 contains 15 residues. Germline loops: CDR1 SGHRS, CDR2 YFSETQ. Here the CDR3 DNA reads TGCGCCAGCAGACGGACTAGCGGAATCCAAGAGACCCAGTACTTC. This gives the protein CASRRTSGIQETQYF. The complete variable domain, with remaining parts taken from reference TRBV5-1 and TRBJ2-5, reads KAGVTQTPRYLIKTRGQQVTLSCSPISGHRSVSWYQQTPGQGLQFLFEYFSETQRNKGNFPGRFSGRQFSNSRSEMNVSTLELGDSALYLCASRRTSGIQETQYFGPGTRLLVL.

This clonotype occurred many times. V gene TRBV18 combines with J gene TRBJ2-3; D not certain. With 0 bases removed from V and 6 bases from J, the gap between germline ends came to 7 bases. CDR1 KGHSH and CDR2 LQKENI come from the germline V gene. The length of the CDR3 is 13 residues. The CDR3 DNA follows: TGTGCCAGCTCACCACCGGCGCAGGATACGCAGTATTTT. Its protein is CASSPPAQDTQYF.

This clonotype was counted ten times or more. The V call is TRBV7-2, the J call TRBJ1-5, with D uncertain. The germline CDR1 and CDR2 sequences are SGHTA and FQGNSA. The V gene lost 0 bases and the J gene lost 1 base, with 7 bases spanning the gap. The CDR3 runs 15 residues. CDR3 residues: CASSLATESNQPQHF. The CDR3 DNA sequence: TGTGCCAGCAGCTTAGCCACGGAGAGCAATCAGCCCCAGCATTTT.

Many counts were recorded for this clonotype. The gene calls are TRBV5-1 and TRBJ2-1; no firm D call. Germline loops: CDR1 SGHRS, CDR2 YFSETQ. This CDR3 comprises 12 residues. Trimming removed 0 bases at V and 9 bases at J, with 7 bases between. The DNA of the CDR3 is TGCGCCAGCAGCTTGGTGAGGCGTGAGCAGTTCTTC. The encoded protein is CASSLVRREQFF.

This clonotype has ten or more counts. This chain links TRBV20-1 with TRBJ2-7; D not certain. CDR1 and CDR2 (germline): DFQATT, SNEGSKA (reference sequence). This CDR3 is built from 12 residues. Trimming took off 5 bases at V and 3 bases at J, with 11 bases between the two ends. CDR3 sequence (DNA): TGCAGTGCTCCCACAGTGGACTACGAGCAGTACTTC. This translates into CSAPTVDYEQYF.